A selection of T cell receptor beta chains follows, all from one sample in a study of T cell changes during pregnancy in multiple sclerosis. Here immunoSEQ multiplex PCR was the method, and the copy in TCRdb shows in-frame clones only, minus some. The sample yields roughly 60,000 clones, 90% to 95% seen once. The sample here was CD4+ T cells from peripheral blood mononuclear cells, taken in the first trimester of pregnancy. The receptor source for this set is a female donor with multiple sclerosis, enrolled in a pregnancy study. The CDR3 runs from the conserved cysteine through the conserved F or W. D genes are given only for firm matches. Expanded clones get a size class; other rows say once, few or many, or leave the size out.

CDR3 protein	CDR3 DNA	V gene	J gene	D gene	clone size
CAISDREATNQPQHF	TGTGCCATCAGTGATAGGGAGGCCACCAATCAGCCCCAGCATTTT	TRBV10-3	TRBJ1-5	.	.
CASSYTINQPQHF	TGTGCCAGCAGCTACACCATAAATCAGCCCCAGCATTTT	TRBV7-3	TRBJ1-5	.	.
CASSPPTDTQYF	TGTGCCAGCAGCCCCCCGACAGATACGCAGTATTTT	TRBV9	TRBJ2-3	.	.
CSVHSAQGAGGYTF	TGCAGCGTCCACTCGGCGCAGGGGGCAGGTGGCTACACCTTC	TRBV29-1	TRBJ1-2	TRBD1	.
CASTGRAEQPQHF	TGTGCCAGCACAGGGAGGGCAGAACAGCCCCAGCATTTT	TRBV6-1	TRBJ1-5	.	.
CASSPPSVNYGYTF	TGTGCCAGCTCACCACCGAGCGTCAACTATGGCTACACCTTC	TRBV18	TRBJ1-2	.	.
CASSLDVGTDTQYF	TGTGCCAGCAGCTTAGATGTCGGCACAGATACGCAGTATTTT	TRBV7-2	TRBJ2-3	.	.
CANRCGRSSYEQYF	TGCGCCAACCGTTGCGGAAGAAGCTCCTACGAGCAGTACTTC	TRBV23-1	TRBJ2-7	.	.
CASSQLTAGAPTEAFF	TGTGCCAGCAGCCAGCTCACGGCAGGGGCGCCCACTGAAGCTTTCTTT	TRBV14	TRBJ1-1	.	.
CASSSPGQVNYEQYF	TGTGCCAGTAGTTCCCCGGGACAGGTTAACTACGAGCAGTACTTC	TRBV19	TRBJ2-7	TRBD1	once
CASSERRGGSDTQYF	TGTGCCAGCAGTGAAAGGCGGGGGGGCTCAGATACGCAGTATTTT	TRBV2	TRBJ2-3	TRBD2	.
CASSLTGRTWETQYF	TGTGCCAGCAGCTTAACAGGAAGAACGTGGGAGACCCAGTACTTC	TRBV7-9	TRBJ2-5	.	.
CASSQGTGYGYTF	TGTGCCAGCAGCCAAGGGACAGGGTATGGCTACACCTTC	TRBV14	TRBJ1-2	TRBD1	.
CASSHGGAGRAHNEQFF	TGTGCCAGCAGCCACGGAGGGGCGGGGAGGGCACACAATGAGCAGTTCTTC	TRBV5-4	TRBJ2-1	TRBD2	.
CASSQTAGTAYTEAFF	TGCGCCAGCAGCCAAACCGCCGGGACAGCCTACACTGAAGCTTTCTTT	TRBV4-1	TRBJ1-1	TRBD1	.
CASSQQPGGALETQYF	TGTGCCAGCAGCCAACAGCCGGGGGGGGCCTTAGAGACCCAGTACTTC	TRBV7-2	TRBJ2-5	TRBD2	.
CATSRDKSGYEQYF	TGTGCCACCAGCAGAGACAAGTCGGGCTACGAGCAGTACTTC	TRBV15	TRBJ2-7	.	once
CASSPQPQRGSDTQYF	TGTGCCAGCAGCCCCCAGCCCCAGCGGGGGTCGGATACGCAGTATTTT	TRBV7-2	TRBJ2-3	TRBD2	.
CASSWGLPPETQYF	TGTGCCAGCAGCTGGGGACTACCTCCGGAGACCCAGTACTTC	TRBV5-5	TRBJ2-5	TRBD2	.
CASSPPGPSTDTQYF	TGTGCCAGCTCACCACCGGGGCCGTCCACAGATACGCAGTATTTT	TRBV18	TRBJ2-3	.	.
CASSPGAQPQHF	TGTGCCAGCTCACCCGGAGCCCAGCCCCAGCATTTT	TRBV18	TRBJ1-5	.	.
CASSSQTTYSNQPQHF	TGTGCCAGCTCATCCCAGACAACCTATAGCAATCAGCCCCAGCATTTT	TRBV18	TRBJ1-5	.	.
CASSASVLYGYTF	TGTGCCAGCAGCGCTAGTGTACTCTATGGCTACACCTTC	TRBV9	TRBJ1-2	.	.
CASSQDNSFSYEQYF	TGCGCCAGCAGCCAAGATAACAGCTTCTCCTACGAGCAGTACTTC	TRBV4-3	TRBJ2-7	.	.
CASRRQSYGYTF	TGTGCCAGCCGTCGACAGTCATATGGCTACACCTTC	TRBV9	TRBJ1-2	.	.
CATSKTLAGLGGQYF	TGTGCCACCAGCAAGACCCTGGCAGGGTTGGGCGGTCAGTACTTC	TRBV15	TRBJ2-4	.	.
CASTNVGDEQYF	TGTGCCAGCACCAACGTGGGCGACGAGCAGTACTTC	TRBV6-1	TRBJ2-7	.	.
CASSHAAGAETQYF	TGTGCCAGCAGCCACGCCGCGGGGGCAGAGACCCAGTACTTC	TRBV6-1	TRBJ2-5	.	.
CASSVTGSVGYTF	TGTGCCAGCAGCGTAACAGGGTCGGTCGGCTACACCTTC	TRBV9	TRBJ1-2	.	.
CASSLQRNTEAFF	TGTGCCAGTAGTCTCCAGCGGAACACTGAAGCTTTCTTT	TRBV19	TRBJ1-1	.	.
CASSDGGQGEKLFF	TGTGCCAGCAGTGACGGGGGGCAGGGTGAAAAACTGTTTTTT	TRBV2	TRBJ1-4	.	.
CASSLAGGGPYEQYF	TGTGCCAGCAGCTTAGCTGGCGGGGGGCCCTACGAGCAGTACTTC	TRBV7-6	TRBJ2-7	TRBD2	.
CASRSGIYEQYF	TGTGCCAGCAGGTCAGGGATCTACGAGCAGTACTTC	TRBV2	TRBJ2-7	.	.
CASSLNAGTQYF	TGTGCCAGCAGCTTAAACGCCGGGACCCAGTACTTC	TRBV7-3	TRBJ2-5	.	.
CASSLATGAQHF	TGTGCCAGCAGCTTAGCTACGGGGGCCCAGCATTTT	TRBV7-2	TRBJ1-5	.	.
CASRQGLSSGANVLTF	TGCGCCAGTAGACAGGGCTTAAGCTCTGGGGCCAACGTCCTGACTTTC	TRBV5-1	TRBJ2-6	TRBD1	.
CASSLGRGGRETQYF	TGTGCCAGCAGCTTAGGGCGGGGGGGACGAGAGACCCAGTACTTC	TRBV7-3	TRBJ2-5	TRBD2	.
CASSIEGSSGANVLTF	TGTGCCAGTAGTATAGAGGGGAGCTCTGGGGCCAACGTCCTGACTTTC	TRBV19	TRBJ2-6	.	.
CASSHGGRGSPLHF	TGTGCCAGCAGCCACGGGGGGAGAGGGTCACCCCTCCACTTT	TRBV13	TRBJ1-6	.	.
CASSDRGLSPLHF	TGTGCCAGCAGTGACAGGGGGCTCTCACCCCTCCACTTT	TRBV5-5	TRBJ1-6	TRBD1	.
CASSLDLTGLANNYGYTF	TGTGCCAGCAGCTTAGATCTGACAGGGTTGGCTAATAACTATGGCTACACCTTC	TRBV7-2	TRBJ1-2	TRBD1	.
CSASGTGEAFF	TGCAGTGCTAGTGGGACAGGTGAAGCTTTCTTT	TRBV20-1	TRBJ1-1	TRBD1	.
CASKPPPGQGSYEQYF	TGTGCCAGCAAACCACCACCGGGACAGGGGTCCTACGAGCAGTACTTC	TRBV28	TRBJ2-7	TRBD1	once
CASSLGTGAYNEQFF	TGCGCCAGCAGCTTGGGGACAGGGGCGTACAATGAGCAGTTCTTC	TRBV5-1	TRBJ2-1	TRBD1	once
CASNRENSPLHF	TGTGCCAGCAACCGGGAAAATTCACCCCTCCACTTT	TRBV9	TRBJ1-6	.	.
CASSLDSTGEAMFF	TGTGCCAGCAGCTTGGACAGCACCGGGGAGGCGATGTTTTTT	TRBV5-4	TRBJ2-2	.	few
CASSATIAGGSDTQYF	TGTGCCAGCAGCGCCACGATAGCGGGGGGGTCAGATACGCAGTATTTT	TRBV9	TRBJ2-3	TRBD2	.
CASSPGQGGSYEQYF	TGTGCCAGCAGCCCGGGACAGGGGGGCTCCTACGAGCAGTACTTC	TRBV7-9	TRBJ2-7	TRBD1	.
CASSFTRPGSYGYTF	TGTGCCAGCAGCTTCACTCGTCCGGGTTCCTATGGCTACACCTTC	TRBV5-8	TRBJ1-2	.	.
CASSLDRDQPQHF	TGTGCCAGCAGCTTGGACAGGGACCAGCCCCAGCATTTT	TRBV5-4	TRBJ1-5	.	once
CASSFLDSGIAEAFF	TGCGCCAGCAGCTTCCTGGACAGTGGAATTGCTGAAGCTTTCTTT	TRBV5-1	TRBJ1-1	.	.
CASKGQGIPGELFF	TGTGCCAGTAAGGGACAGGGGATCCCCGGGGAGCTGTTTTTT	TRBV19	TRBJ2-2	TRBD1	.
CASSPIGNRGQLIYGYTF	TGTGCCAGCAGCCCAATAGGGAACCGGGGACAACTTATCTATGGCTACACCTTC	TRBV7-9	TRBJ1-2	.	.
CASSLWVAGQGGHNEQFF	TGTGCCAGCAGCTTATGGGTGGCCGGACAGGGGGGACACAATGAGCAGTTCTTC	TRBV7-3	TRBJ2-1	TRBD1	.
CASSYTGGREKLFF	TGTGCCAGCAGTTACACAGGGGGGAGGGAAAAACTGTTTTTT	TRBV6-5	TRBJ1-4	TRBD1	.
CASSSDRGTEAFF	TGTGCCAGCAGCTCGGACAGAGGGACTGAAGCTTTCTTT	TRBV5-4	TRBJ1-1	.	.